Detailed here is one TCR beta chain. V trimming: 1 base; J trimming: 4 bases; junction bases outside the gene matches: 1. CDR1 is LGHDT and CDR2 is YNNKEL in the germline V gene (reference sequence). CDR3 length: 15 residues. The data were produced by immunoSEQ multiplex PCR, yet TCRdb's version contains in-frame clones alone and is incomplete. This sample has 89,000 or so clones; roughly 90% occur once, and the top ten carry 28%. Pooled in the analysis were second doses at about 4 or about 12 weeks. The sample originates from a study of T cell responses to AZD1222 COVID-19 vaccine. The sequence came from an adult who received the AZD1222 COVID-19 vaccine. The J gene is TRBJ1-5, the V gene TRBV3-1 (or the pseudogene TRBV3-2), with TRBD1 matching 10 bases. This specimen was peripheral blood, taken 28 days after the second AZD1222 dose. The CDR3 region is CASSQGQGANQPQHF. CDR3 bases: TGTGCCAGCAGCCAAGGACAGGGGGCGAATCAGCCCCAGCATTTT.